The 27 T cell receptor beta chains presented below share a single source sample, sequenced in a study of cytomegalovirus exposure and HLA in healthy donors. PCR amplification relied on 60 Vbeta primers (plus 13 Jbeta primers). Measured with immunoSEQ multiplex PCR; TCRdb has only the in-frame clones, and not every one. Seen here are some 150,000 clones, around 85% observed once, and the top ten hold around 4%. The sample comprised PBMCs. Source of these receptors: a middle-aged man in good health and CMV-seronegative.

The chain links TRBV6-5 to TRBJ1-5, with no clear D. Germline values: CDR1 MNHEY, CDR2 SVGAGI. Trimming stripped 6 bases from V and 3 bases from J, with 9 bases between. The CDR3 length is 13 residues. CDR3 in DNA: TGTGCCAGCAGATCCACTTACAATCAGCCCCAGCATTTT. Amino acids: CASRSTYNQPQHF.

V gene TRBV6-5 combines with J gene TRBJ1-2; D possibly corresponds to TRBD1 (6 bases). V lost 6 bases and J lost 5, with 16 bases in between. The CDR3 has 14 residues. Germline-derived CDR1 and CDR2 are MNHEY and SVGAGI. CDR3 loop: CASREGHRPYGYTF. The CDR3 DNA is TGTGCCAGCAGAGAGGGACATCGGCCTTATGGCTACACCTTC.

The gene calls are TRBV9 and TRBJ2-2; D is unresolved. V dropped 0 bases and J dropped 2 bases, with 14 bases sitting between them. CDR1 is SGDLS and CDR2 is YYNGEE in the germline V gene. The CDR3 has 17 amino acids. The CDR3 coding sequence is TGTGCCAGCAGCGTAGCCCAGCACAGTCTTAACACCGGGGAGCTGTTTTTT. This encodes CASSVAQHSLNTGELFF.

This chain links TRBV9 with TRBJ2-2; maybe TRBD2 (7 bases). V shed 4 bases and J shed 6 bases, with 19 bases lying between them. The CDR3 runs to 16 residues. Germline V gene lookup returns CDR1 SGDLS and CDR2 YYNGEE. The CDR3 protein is CASSPRGGGEAGELFF. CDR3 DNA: TGTGCCAGCAGCCCTAGAGGAGGGGGGGAGGCCGGGGAGCTGTTTTTT.

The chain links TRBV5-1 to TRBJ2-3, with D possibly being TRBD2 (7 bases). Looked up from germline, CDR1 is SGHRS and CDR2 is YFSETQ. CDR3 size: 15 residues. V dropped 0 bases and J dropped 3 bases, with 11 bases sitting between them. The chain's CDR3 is CASSLAGGRTDTQYF. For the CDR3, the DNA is TGCGCCAGCAGCTTGGCCGGGGGGCGGACAGATACGCAGTATTTT. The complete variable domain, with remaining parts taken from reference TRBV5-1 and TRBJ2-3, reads KAGVTQTPRYLIKTRGQQVTLSCSPISGHRSVSWYQQTPGQGLQFLFEYFSETQRNKGNFPGRFSGRQFSNSRSEMNVSTLELGDSALYLCASSLAGGRTDTQYFGPGTRLTVL.

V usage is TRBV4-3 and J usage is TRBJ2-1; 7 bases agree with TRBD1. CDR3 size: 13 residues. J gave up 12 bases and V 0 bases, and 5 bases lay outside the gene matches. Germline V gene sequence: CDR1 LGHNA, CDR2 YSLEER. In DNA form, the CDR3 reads TGCGCCAGCAGCCAAGACCATTGGACAGGGCAGTTCTTC. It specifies CASSQDHWTGQFF.

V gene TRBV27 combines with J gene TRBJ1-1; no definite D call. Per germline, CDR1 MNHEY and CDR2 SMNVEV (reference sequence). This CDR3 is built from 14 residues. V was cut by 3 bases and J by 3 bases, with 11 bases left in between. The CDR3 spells CASSFTRRDTEAFF. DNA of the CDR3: TGTGCCAGCAGTTTTACCAGGAGGGACACTGAAGCTTTCTTT.

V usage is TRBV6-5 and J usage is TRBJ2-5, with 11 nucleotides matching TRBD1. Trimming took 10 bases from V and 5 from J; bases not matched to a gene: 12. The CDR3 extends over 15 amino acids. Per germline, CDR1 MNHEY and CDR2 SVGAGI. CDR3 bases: TGTGCCACGCACCCCGGGACAGGGGGGTGGGAGACCCAGTACTTC. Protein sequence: CATHPGTGGWETQYF.

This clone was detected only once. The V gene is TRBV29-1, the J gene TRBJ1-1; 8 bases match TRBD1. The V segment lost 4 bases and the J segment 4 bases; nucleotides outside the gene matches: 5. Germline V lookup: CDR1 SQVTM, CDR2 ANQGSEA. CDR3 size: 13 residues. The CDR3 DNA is TGCAGCGTTGGTCGACAGGGGCCCACTGAAGCTTTCTTT. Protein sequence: CSVGRQGPTEAFF.

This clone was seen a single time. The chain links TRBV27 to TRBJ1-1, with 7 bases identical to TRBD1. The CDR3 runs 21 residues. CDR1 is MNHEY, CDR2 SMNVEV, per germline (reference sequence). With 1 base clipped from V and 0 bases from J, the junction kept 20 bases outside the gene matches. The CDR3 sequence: CASSLLGQLTSSYPMNTEAFF. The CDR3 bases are TGTGCCAGCAGTTTATTGGGACAGCTAACTTCTTCTTACCCCATGAACACTGAAGCTTTCTTT.

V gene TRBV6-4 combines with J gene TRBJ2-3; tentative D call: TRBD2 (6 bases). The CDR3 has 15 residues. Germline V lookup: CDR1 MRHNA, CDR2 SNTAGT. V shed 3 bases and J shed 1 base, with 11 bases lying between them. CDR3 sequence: CASSEIGTRTDTQYF. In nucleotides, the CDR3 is TGTGCCAGCAGTGAAATCGGGACTCGCACAGATACGCAGTATTTT.

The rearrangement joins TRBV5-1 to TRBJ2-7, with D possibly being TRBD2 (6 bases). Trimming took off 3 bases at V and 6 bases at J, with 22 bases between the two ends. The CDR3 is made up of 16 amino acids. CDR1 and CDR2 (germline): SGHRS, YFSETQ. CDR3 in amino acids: CASSSAGGPAQGEQYF. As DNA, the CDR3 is TGCGCCAGCAGCTCAGCCGGGGGACCAGCCCAGGGCGAGCAGTACTTC. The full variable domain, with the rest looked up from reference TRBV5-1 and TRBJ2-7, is KAGVTQTPRYLIKTRGQQVTLSCSPISGHRSVSWYQQTPGQGLQFLFEYFSETQRNKGNFPGRFSGRQFSNSRSEMNVSTLELGDSALYLCASSSAGGPAQGEQYFGPGTRLTVT.

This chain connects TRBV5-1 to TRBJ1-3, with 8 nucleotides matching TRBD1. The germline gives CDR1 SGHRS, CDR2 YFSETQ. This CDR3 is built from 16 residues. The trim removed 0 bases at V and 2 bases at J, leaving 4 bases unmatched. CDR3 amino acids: CASSLGTGRTGNTIYF. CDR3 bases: TGCGCCAGCAGCTTGGGGACAGGGCGAACTGGAAACACCATATATTTT.

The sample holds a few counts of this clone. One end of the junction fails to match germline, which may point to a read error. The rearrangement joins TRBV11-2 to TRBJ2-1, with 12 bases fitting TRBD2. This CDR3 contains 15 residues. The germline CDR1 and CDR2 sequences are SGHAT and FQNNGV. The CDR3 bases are TGTGCCAGCAGCCCAAGACTAGCGGGGGTTGACGTTTTGGTCTTC. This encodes CASSPRLAGVDVLVF.

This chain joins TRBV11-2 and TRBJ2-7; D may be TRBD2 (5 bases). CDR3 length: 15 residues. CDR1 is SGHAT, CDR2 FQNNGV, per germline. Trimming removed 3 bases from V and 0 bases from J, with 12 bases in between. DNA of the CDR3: TGTGCCAGCAGCTTGGATCTAGCCATCTCCTACGAGCAGTACTTC. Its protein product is CASSLDLAISYEQYF. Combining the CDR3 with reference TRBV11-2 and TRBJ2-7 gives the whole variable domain EAGVAQSPRYKIIEKRQSVAFWCNPISGHATLYWYQQILGQGPKLLIQFQNNGVVDDSQLPKDRFSAERLKGVDSTLKIQPAKLEDSAVYLCASSLDLAISYEQYFGPGTRLTVT.

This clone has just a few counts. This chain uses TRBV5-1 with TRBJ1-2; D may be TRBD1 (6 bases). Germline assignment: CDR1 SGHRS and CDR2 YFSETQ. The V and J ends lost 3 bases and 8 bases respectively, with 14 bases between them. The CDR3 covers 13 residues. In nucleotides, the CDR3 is TGCGCCAGCAGCTCGGACAGCCAATTGGGCTACACCTTC. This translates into CASSSDSQLGYTF. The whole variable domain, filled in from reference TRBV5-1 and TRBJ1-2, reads KAGVTQTPRYLIKTRGQQVTLSCSPISGHRSVSWYQQTPGQGLQFLFEYFSETQRNKGNFPGRFSGRQFSNSRSEMNVSTLELGDSALYLCASSSDSQLGYTFGSGTRLTVV.

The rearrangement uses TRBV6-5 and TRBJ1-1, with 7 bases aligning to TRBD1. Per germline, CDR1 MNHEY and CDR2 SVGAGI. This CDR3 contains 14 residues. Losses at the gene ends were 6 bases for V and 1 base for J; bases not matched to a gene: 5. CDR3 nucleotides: TGTGCCAGCAGAAGGGACAGCCAGAACACTGAAGCTTTCTTT. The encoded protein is CASRRDSQNTEAFF.

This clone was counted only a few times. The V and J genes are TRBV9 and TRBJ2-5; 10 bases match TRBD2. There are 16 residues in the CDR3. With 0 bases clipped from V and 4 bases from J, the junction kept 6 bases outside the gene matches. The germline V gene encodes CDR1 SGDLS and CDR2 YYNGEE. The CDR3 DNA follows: TGTGCCAGCAGCGTAGAACCTAGCGGGGGAAGAGAGACCCAGTACTTC. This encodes CASSVEPSGGRETQYF.

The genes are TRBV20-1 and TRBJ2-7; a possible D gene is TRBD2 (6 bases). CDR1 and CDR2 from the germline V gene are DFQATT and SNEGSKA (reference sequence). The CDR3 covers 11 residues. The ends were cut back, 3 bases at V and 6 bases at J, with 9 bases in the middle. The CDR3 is CSASLASEQYF. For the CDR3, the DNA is TGCAGTGCTAGCCTAGCGTCCGAGCAGTACTTC.

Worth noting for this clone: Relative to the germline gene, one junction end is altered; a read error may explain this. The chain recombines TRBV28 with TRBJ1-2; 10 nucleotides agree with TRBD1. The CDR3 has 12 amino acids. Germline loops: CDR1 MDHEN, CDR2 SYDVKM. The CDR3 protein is CASSIQDRGNNF. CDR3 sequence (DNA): TGTGCCAGCAGCATCCAGGACAGGGGGAACAACTTC.

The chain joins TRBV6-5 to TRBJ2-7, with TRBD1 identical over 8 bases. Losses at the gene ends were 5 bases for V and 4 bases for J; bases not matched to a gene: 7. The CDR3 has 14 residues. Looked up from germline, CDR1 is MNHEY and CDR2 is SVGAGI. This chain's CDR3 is CASSKGQGGYEQYF. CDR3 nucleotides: TGTGCCAGCAGTAAAGGACAGGGTGGATACGAGCAGTACTTC.

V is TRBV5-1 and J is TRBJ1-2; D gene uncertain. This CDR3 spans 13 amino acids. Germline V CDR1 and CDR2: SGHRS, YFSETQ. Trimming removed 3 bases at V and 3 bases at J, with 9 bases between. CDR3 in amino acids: CASSSRLDYGYTF. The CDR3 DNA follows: TGCGCCAGCAGCTCCCGATTAGACTATGGCTACACCTTC. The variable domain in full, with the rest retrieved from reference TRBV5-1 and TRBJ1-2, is KAGVTQTPRYLIKTRGQQVTLSCSPISGHRSVSWYQQTPGQGLQFLFEYFSETQRNKGNFPGRFSGRQFSNSRSEMNVSTLELGDSALYLCASSSRLDYGYTFGSGTRLTVV.

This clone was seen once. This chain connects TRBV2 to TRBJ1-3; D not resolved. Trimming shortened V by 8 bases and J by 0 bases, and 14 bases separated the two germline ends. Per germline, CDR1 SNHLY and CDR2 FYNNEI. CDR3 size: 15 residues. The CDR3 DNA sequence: TGTGCCAGCGGAGGGAGAAGGCGCTCTGGAAACACCATATATTTT. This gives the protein CASGGRRRSGNTIYF.

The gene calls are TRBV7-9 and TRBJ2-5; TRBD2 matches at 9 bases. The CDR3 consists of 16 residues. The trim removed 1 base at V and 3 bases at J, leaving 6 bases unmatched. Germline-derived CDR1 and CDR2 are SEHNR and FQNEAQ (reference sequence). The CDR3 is CASSLVSPSGEETQYF. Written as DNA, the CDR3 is TGTGCCAGCAGCTTAGTCTCCCCTAGCGGGGAAGAGACCCAGTACTTC.

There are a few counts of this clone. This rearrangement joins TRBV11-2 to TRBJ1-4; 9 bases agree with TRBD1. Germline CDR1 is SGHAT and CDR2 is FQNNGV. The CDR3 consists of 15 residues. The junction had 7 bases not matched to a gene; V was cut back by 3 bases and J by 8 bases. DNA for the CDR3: TGTGCCAGCAGCTTTACCGGACAGGGGCGGGAAAAACTGTTTTTT. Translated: CASSFTGQGREKLFF.

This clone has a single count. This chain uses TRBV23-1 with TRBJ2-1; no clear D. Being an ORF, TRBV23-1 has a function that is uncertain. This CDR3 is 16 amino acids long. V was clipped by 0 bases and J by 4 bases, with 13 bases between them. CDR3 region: CASSQSESGTYNEQFF. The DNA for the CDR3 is TGCGCCAGCAGTCAATCGGAGTCGGGTACGTACAATGAGCAGTTCTTC.

The CDR3 bases are TGTGCCAGCAGCGCCACAGCAGATACGCAGTATTTT. Its protein is CASSATADTQYF. This chain joins TRBV5-6 and TRBJ2-3; D remains ambiguous. The V end lost 4 bases, the J end lost 4 bases, and 7 bases lay between the germline ends. The CDR3 is 12 amino acids. Germline V gives CDR1 SGHDT, CDR2 YYEEEE.